The T cell receptor beta chain described here comes from a study of PD-L1 blockade in urothelial cancer (dated 2017 in TCRdb). For the wider study: All patients started therapy around 2014 and received atezolizumab 1,200 mg intravenously every 3 weeks. About 90% of the roughly 30 patients were identified as males with urothelial cancer of bladder origin, and a prior smoking history was reported by 18 of 29 patients. Patients had an ECOG performance status of 0 or 1 and had received between 0 and 3 prior chemotherapy regimens. Blood samples were analyzed at two time points: 3 weeks after treatment start (second dose) and 6 weeks after treatment start. Blood samples yielded a median of around 150,000 T cells and some 80,000 unique TCRs, with median clonality approximately 0.08. An exploratory multi-omic analysis was conducted of the somatic, immune and clinical correlates of response to PD-L1 blockade with atezolizumab in urothelial cancer. Pretreatment tumor samples and matched peripheral blood, collected serially before and after atezolizumab treatment, underwent TCR sequencing. Durable clinical benefit was defined as progression-free survival longer than 6 months, and TCR features were also tested against progression-free and overall survival. Whole exome sequencing and RNA sequencing of pretreatment tumors were performed alongside TCR sequencing in the same patients. Nine patients achieved durable clinical benefit and about 19 did not. Pretreatment blood TCR-seq was available for about 28 patients, at least one posttreatment blood collection was obtained for around 24 patients, and tumor TCR-seq was available for around 24 patients.

Trimming at the junction amounts to 6 bases on V and 1 base on J, and the germline ends lie 11 bases apart. The germline V gene (reference sequence) supplies CDR1 MNHNY and CDR2 SVGAGI. Taken from cysteine to phenylalanine, the CDR3 has 14 residues. Only CDR3 DNA remains: 42 bases, in frame from the first base. The cohort included 25 to 30 patients with locally advanced or metastatic urothelial carcinoma who were treated at Memorial Sloan Kettering on a trial protocol. Peripheral blood mononuclear cells were collected pretreatment and during treatment, with between 1 and 8 total time points per patient. The Qiagen DNeasy Blood extraction kit was used to purify genomic DNA from total PBMCs and from tumor samples. PBMCs were collected pretreatment and during treatment, and were isolated and stored as previously described. What the authors observed across the whole study: Because the sample size was small (n ≈ 28) and many of the analyses were exploratory, the results are meant to be hypothesis-generating. Improved progression-free and overall survival was found to be associated with pretreatment peripheral blood TCR clonality below the median. Patients with durable benefit showed greater expansion of tumor-associated TCR clones in peripheral blood 3 weeks after starting treatment (n of about 20, p = 0.022).

Details on this clone: Its cognate antigen has yet to be identified. Within one base of it there is no much larger clone, and no base qualities were kept.

To estimate absolute template abundance from read counts, synthetic TCR analog templates were spiked into each PCR. The immunoSEQ assay used bias-controlled V and J gene primers to amplify TCRbeta CDR3 regions from genomic DNA. Sequencing of rearranged TCRbeta segments was done at approximately 20X coverage. For the original study's pipeline: Clustering was used to correct sequencing errors, and CDR3s were annotated against IMGT to assign V, D and J genes. Downstream analyses used only productive TCRbeta rearrangements and left out out-of-frame or stop-codon sequences. Clonality was computed as one minus Shannon entropy normalized by the log of the number of unique productive sequences. Clones differing between time points or between blood and tumor were identified using Fisher's exact test with Benjamini-Hochberg correction, with an adjusted p below 0.01 applied as the threshold. TCRdb stores this immuneACCESS table with in-frame sequences only. Part of the clones is absent; in the studies checked, under half of the shortfall reflects unresolved V genes, and no reason is known for the rest. The V and J calls and clone size are taken from that table; D and trimming were inferred from the DNA. This sample has around 40,000 clones in its table, and about 89% of those were observed once. The ten largest clones take up roughly 2.1% of the sample.

This receptor was taken from a man between 60 and 70 years old with urothelial cancer. The sequence joins TRBV6-6 to TRBJ2-3; a tentative D match to TRBD1 spans 6 bases. Sample: PBMCs, taken around atezolizumab (anti-PD-L1) treatment. The DNA sequence reads TGTGCCAGCAGCACTGGACAGCGCACAGATACGCAGTATTTT. This translates into CASSTGQRTDTQYF.